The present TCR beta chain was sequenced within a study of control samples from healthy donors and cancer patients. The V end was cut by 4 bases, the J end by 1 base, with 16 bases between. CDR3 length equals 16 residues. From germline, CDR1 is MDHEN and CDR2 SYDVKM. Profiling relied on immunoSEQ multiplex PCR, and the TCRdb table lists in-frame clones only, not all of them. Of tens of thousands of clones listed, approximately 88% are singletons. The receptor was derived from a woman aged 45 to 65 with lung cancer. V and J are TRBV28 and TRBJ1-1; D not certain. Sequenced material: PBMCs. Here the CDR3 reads CASSSQYWSPNTEAFF. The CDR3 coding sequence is TGTGCCAGCAGTTCGCAGTATTGGTCCCCGAACACTGAAGCTTTCTTT.